Following are 30 T cell receptor beta chains from one sample sequenced in a study of tumor-infiltrating lymphocytes in primary liver carcinoma. Unsorted whole blood served as the source of blood RNA, and germline DNA was extracted as well. TCR beta cDNA was made from 500 ng total RNA with a constant-region primer. Slightly modified ARM-PCR with three nested multiplex PCR rounds yielded TCR beta libraries. It was with TRBV1-TRBV30 forward primers and a C-beta reverse primer that the first two PCR rounds were run, at approximately 10 cycles each. From the multiplex PCR reads, TCRdb called clonotypes with MiXCR, one entry per CDR3 protein. In the table there are just over 300,000 distinct CDR3 sequences, about 50% of which are singletons. Sequencing was performed on peripheral blood. These receptors originate from a woman in her twenties or thirties with primary liver carcinoma and hepatitis B virus infection.

The genes are TRBV6-2 or TRBV6-3 and TRBJ2-5; D unclear. The V gene's germline CDR1 is MNHEY and CDR2 SVGEGT. This CDR3 spans 14 amino acids. The germline V and J ends were trimmed by 0 bases and 4 bases, with 9 bases remaining between them. CDR3 nucleotides: TGTGCCAGCAGTTACTCGAAGCAACGAGAGACCCAGTACTTC. Its protein product is CASSYSKQRETQYF.

The rearrangement uses TRBV6-5 and TRBJ1-2; 7 bases agree with TRBD1. Trimming removed 6 bases from V and 2 bases from J; junction bases left unmatched: 6. The germline CDR1 and CDR2 sequences are MNHEY and SVGAGI. CDR3 length equals 14 residues. CDR3 DNA: TGTGCCAGCAGAAGACAGGGAAGGAACTATGGCTACACCTTC. Translation gives CASRRQGRNYGYTF.

Turning to this clonotype: A read error may produce the germline difference seen at one junction end. The V and J genes are TRBV6-5 and TRBJ2-1; TRBD2 matches 13 bases. The CDR3 covers 16 residues. Germline V gene lookup returns CDR1 MNHEY and CDR2 SVGAGI. This CDR3 is CDSCSLLAGGFFEQFF. CDR3 in DNA: TGTGACAGCTGTTCCCTACTAGCGGGAGGGTTCTTTGAGCAGTTCTTC.

Of note for this clonotype: An end of the junction differs from the germline gene, which may be a read error. V usage is TRBV5-6 and J usage is TRBJ1-2; 11 bases are a match to TRBD1. CDR1 is SGHDT and CDR2 is YYEEEE in the germline V gene. There are 15 residues in the CDR3. DNA for the CDR3: TGTGTCAGCAGCCTGGGACAGGGGGACCTCTATGGCTACACCTTC. Amino acid sequence: CVSSLGQGDLYGYTF.

The J gene is TRBJ2-1, the V gene TRBV11-2; D remains ambiguous. This CDR3 comprises 12 residues. Between the trimmed V and J ends, which lost 11 bases and 5 bases, there was a span of 13 bases. Germline assignment: CDR1 SGHAT and CDR2 FQNNGV. The CDR3 here is CACSLTDNEQFF. In DNA, the CDR3 is TGTGCCTGTAGCTTAACGGACAATGAGCAGTTCTTC.

About this clonotype itself: Since no conserved phenylalanine or tryptophan closes the CDR3, a read error is the likely cause. V usage is TRBV12-3 or TRBV12-4 and J usage is TRBJ2-2, with D unresolved. The CDR3 runs 15 residues. The V gene lost 9 bases and the J gene lost 1 base, with 15 bases spanning the gap. CDR3 region: CASSLTPVNTGELFY. The CDR3 DNA is TGTGCCAGTAGTCTAACCCCAGTGAACACCGGGGAGCTGTTTTAT.

Concerning this clonotype: A much larger clone lies one base from this, so it may be a read error. The chain couples TRBV29-1 to TRBJ2-1, with TRBD2 matching 10 bases. Trimming removed 0 bases from V and 6 bases from J; junction bases left unmatched: 11. The CDR3 spans 17 residues. Germline-derived CDR1 and CDR2 are SQVTM and ANQGSEA. The CDR3 region has the DNA TGCAGCGTTGAAGATCTCGGCGGACTAGCGGACTTCAATGAGCAGTTCTTC. Protein sequence: CSVEDLGGLADFNEQFF.

Concerning this clonotype itself: The conserved phenylalanine or tryptophan normally closing the CDR3 is absent here, so this likely arose from a read error. This rearrangement joins TRBV6-2 or TRBV6-3 to TRBJ2-7; 8 bases are shared with TRBD1. The germline V gene encodes CDR1 MNHEY and CDR2 SVGEGT. The CDR3 has 15 amino acids. The junction had 3 bases not matched to a gene; V was cut back by 0 bases and J by 2 bases. The CDR3 nucleotides read TGTGCCAGCAGTTACTCGACAGGGGCCACCTACGAGCAGTACCTC. Protein sequence: CASSYSTGATYEQYL.

The rearrangement uses TRBV6-5 and TRBJ2-5; 7 nucleotides line up with TRBD1. Trimming cost V 4 bases and J 7 bases; bases outside gene matches: 9. This CDR3 contains 14 residues. Germline values: CDR1 MNHEY, CDR2 SVGAGI. The CDR3 nucleotides are TGTGCCAGCAGTTCCTCGACAGGGTCACTGACCCAGTACTTC. It translates to CASSSSTGSLTQYF.

V and J are TRBV10-2 and TRBJ2-2; 9 bases are shared with TRBD2. Germline V lookup: CDR1 WSHSY, CDR2 SAAADI. V shed 4 bases, J shed 9 bases, and the junction held 12 bases outside the gene matches. The CDR3 is 16 amino acids. CDR3 nucleotide sequence: TGCGCCAGCAGTGCTAATAGCGGGAGTGGAACCAGGGAGCTGTTTTTT. This gives the protein CASSANSGSGTRELFF.

Comments on this clonotype: At one of its ends the junction is not consistent with the germline gene, which may arise from a read error. The chain joins TRBV30 to TRBJ2-4; 9 positions agree with TRBD1. Germline V gene lookup returns CDR1 GTSNPN and CDR2 SVGIG (reference sequence). This CDR3 spans 14 amino acids. The CDR3, as DNA: TGTACCTGGACGAAAGGGGACAGGGCAAACATTCAGTACTTC. Protein: CTWTKGDRANIQYF.

This clonotype has a handful of counts. The genes are TRBV2 and TRBJ1-1; weak D call: TRBD1 (6 bases). Looked up from germline, CDR1 is SNHLY and CDR2 is FYNNEI. The V and J ends lost 6 bases and 10 bases respectively, with 18 bases between them. The length of the CDR3 is 13 residues. The CDR3 DNA follows: TGTGCCAGCAGGGCCACAGGGCCGGGTGGAGCTTTCTTT. This codes for CASRATGPGGAFF.

With regard to this clonotype: With a much larger clone just one base away, this may be a read error. This chain joins TRBV12-3 or TRBV12-4 and TRBJ1-2; 7 bases align to TRBD1. This CDR3 is 13 amino acids long. Here the CDR3 DNA reads TGTGCCAGCAGCGACAGGGTGGCCGGTGGCTACGCCTTC. Translating gives CASSDRVAGGYAF.

This clonotype appeared a single time. Possible read error: a much larger clone is one base away. The chain recombines TRBV4-3 with TRBJ1-2; perhaps TRBD1 as D (5 bases). Germline CDR1 reads LGHNA; CDR2 reads YSLEER. V shed 0 bases and J shed 4 bases, with 12 bases lying between them. The CDR3 length is 15 residues. The CDR3 DNA reads as TGCGCCAGCAGCCAAGACAGGGAAGGTGGCTATGGCTACACCTTC. As protein: CASSQDREGGYGYTF.

This clonotype was picked up one time. A much larger clone sits a single nucleotide away, making a read error possible. The chain carries TRBV6-1 and TRBJ2-3; 9 bases agree with TRBD1. There are 12 residues in the CDR3. CDR1 is MNHNS and CDR2 is SASEGT in the germline V gene. This CDR3 reads CDSSETGGTQYF. CDR3 nucleotide sequence: TGTGACAGCAGTGAAACAGGGGGCACGCAGTATTTT.

This chain joins TRBV4-1 and TRBJ2-7; 9 nucleotides agree with TRBD2. Germline CDR1 is MGHRA and CDR2 is YSYEKL. The V gene end was trimmed by 1 base and the J gene end by 3 bases; junction bases not matched to a gene: 13. The CDR3 sequence is 18 residues long. The DNA of the CDR3 is TGCGCCAGCAGCCAAGCCCTCTCTAGCGGGACTGGCCACTACGAGCAGTACTTC. This gives the protein CASSQALSSGTGHYEQYF.

This clonotype came up many times. The chain recombines TRBV6-5 with TRBJ1-2, with 7 nucleotides matching TRBD1. The CDR3 has 12 amino acids. V shed 10 bases, J shed 7 bases, and the junction held 9 bases outside the gene matches. Germline values: CDR1 MNHEY, CDR2 SVGAGI. CDR3 sequence reads: CATTPQGGGYTF. The CDR3 DNA sequence: TGTGCCACTACACCTCAGGGGGGTGGCTACACCTTC.

The chain couples TRBV30 to TRBJ1-5; D uncertain. This CDR3 is built from 14 residues. Germline V CDR1 and CDR2: GTSNPN, SVGIG (reference sequence). V was shortened by 0 bases and J by 0 bases, with 6 bases between the two germline ends. The CDR3 here is CAWSVGGSNQPQHF. Written as DNA, the CDR3 is TGTGCCTGGAGTGTAGGAGGTAGCAATCAGCCCCAGCATTTT.

As regards this clonotype: A read error may account for a junction end that differs from germline. The chain recombines TRBV29-1 with TRBJ1-3; D call uncertain. Per germline, CDR1 SQVTM and CDR2 ANQGSEA. The CDR3 loop spans 13 amino acids. CDR3 in amino acids: CSVLGPSGDTTYF. The DNA of the CDR3 is TGTAGCGTTCTCGGGCCGTCTGGAGACACCACATATTTT.

About this clonotype: A much larger clone is a single base away; this may be a read error. V and J are TRBV29-1 and TRBJ2-3, with D possibly TRBD2 on 5 matching bases. Germline CDR1 and CDR2: SQVTM and ANQGSEA. The germline V and J ends were trimmed by 4 bases and 4 bases, with 15 bases remaining between them. The CDR3 is 14 amino acids. The CDR3 DNA reads as TGCAGCGTTGTCCCCCCCAGTAGCGCAGATACGCAGTATTTT. Translated: CSVVPPSSADTQYF.

The J gene is TRBJ1-2, the V gene TRBV6-6; TRBD1 matches at 8 bases. V dropped 4 bases and J dropped 8; count of bases not matched to a gene: 6. The CDR3 runs 13 residues. CDR1 is MNHNY, CDR2 SVGAGI, per germline (reference sequence). The CDR3 DNA is TGTGCCAGCAGTTTCGGACAGGGACGAGGCTACACCTTC. Protein: CASSFGQGRGYTF.

V gene TRBV28 combines with J gene TRBJ2-1; 7 bases line up with TRBD1. The junction had 8 bases not matched to a gene; V was cut back by 5 bases and J by 7 bases. CDR1 and CDR2 from the germline V gene are MDHEN and SYDVKM. This CDR3 is built from 14 residues. The CDR3 nucleotides read TGTGCCAGCAGTCCGGGACCAGGGGGAAATGAGCAGTTCTTC. Translating gives CASSPGPGGNEQFF.

This clonotype came up many times. This chain links TRBV6-5 with TRBJ2-2; 8 bases match TRBD2. V lost 6 bases to trimming and J lost 7 bases; unmatched junction nucleotides: 7. The CDR3 loop spans 14 amino acids. CDR1 and CDR2 (germline): MNHEY, SVGAGI. CDR3 amino acids: CASRKRERGGELFF. The DNA for the CDR3 is TGTGCCAGCAGGAAGCGGGAGAGGGGCGGGGAGCTGTTTTTT.

This chain joins TRBV20-1 and TRBJ2-7; D remains unclear. V was trimmed by 4 bases and J by 0 bases, leaving 13 bases between them. The CDR3 spans 14 residues. CDR1 is DFQATT and CDR2 is SNEGSKA in the germline V gene (reference sequence). The CDR3 DNA is TGCAGTGCTAAGGCCACACCTTACTCCTACGAGCAGTACTTC. Its protein is CSAKATPYSYEQYF.

Comment on this clonotype: A much larger clone is a single base away; this may be a read error. This rearrangement joins TRBV6-2 or TRBV6-3 to TRBJ2-1, with D unclear. This CDR3 region has 14 residues. Trimming shortened V by 6 bases and J by 2 bases, and 11 bases separated the two germline ends. CDR1 and CDR2 (germline): MNHEY, SVGEGT. The CDR3 here is CASRVVGPYNEQFF. CDR3 DNA: TGTGCCAGCAGGGTAGTAGGGCCCTACAATGAGCAGTTCTTC.

In regard to this clonotype: This likely stems from a read error, as it lies one base from a far larger clone. This chain links TRBV12-3 or TRBV12-4 with TRBJ2-7; D ambiguous. This CDR3 is 12 amino acids long. The CDR3 DNA sequence: TGTGTCAGCAGTTTCGGAAGCTACGAGCAGTACTTC. Its protein product is CVSSFGSYEQYF.

Worth noting for this clonotype: The junction departs from germline at one end; a sequencing error may be responsible. V and J are TRBV29-1 and TRBJ1-1; D not certain. In germline, CDR1 is SQVTM, CDR2 ANQGSEA. CDR3 size: 11 residues. CDR3 in DNA: TGCAGCGGGTGGGCGAACGCTGAAGCTTTCTTT. Encoded protein: CSGWANAEAFF.

In this sample, this clonotype turned up many times. The V and J genes are TRBV12-3 or TRBV12-4 and TRBJ1-2; tentatively, D is TRBD1 (6 bases). Deletions cut 1 base from V and 8 bases from J, with 14 bases between. This CDR3 has 14 residues. In DNA, the CDR3 is TGTGCCAGCAGTTTAGGTCAGGGGATAGGAGGCTACACCTTC. Amino acid sequence: CASSLGQGIGGYTF.

Concerning this clonotype itself: This sequence may be a read error, since a much larger clone differs from it by one base. The genes are TRBV29-1 and TRBJ2-1; 7 nucleotides line up with TRBD2. This CDR3 is 16 amino acids long. Germline V CDR1 and CDR2: SQVTM, ANQGSEA. V shed 7 bases and J 4 bases; nucleotides not matched to a gene: 16. CDR3 residues: CSAGSAGRVSYNEQFF. As DNA, the CDR3 is TGCAGCGCAGGGTCGGCAGGGAGGGTATCTTACAATGAGCAGTTCTTC.

With respect to this clonotype: One end of the junction fails to match germline, which may point to a read error. The gene calls are TRBV12-5 and TRBJ2-5, with D maybe TRBD1 (5 bases). The CDR3 has 13 amino acids. Looked up from germline, CDR1 is LGHNT and CDR2 is FRNRAP. CDR3 residues: CANGRTTQETQYF. CDR3 in DNA: TGTGCTAATGGTAGGACAACCCAAGAGACCCAGTACTTC. The full variable domain, rest sourced from reference TRBV12-5 and TRBJ2-5, is DARVTQTPRHKVTEMGQEVTMRCQPILGHNTVFWYRQTMMQGLELLAYFRNRAPLDDSGMPKDRFSAEMPDATLATLKIQPSEPRDSAVYFCANGRTTQETQYFGPGTRLLVL.